Below, 11 T cell receptor beta chains from the same sample are listed, as sequenced in a study of technical replicates of blood from several donors listed by TCRdb under 2017. Library construction relied on the immunoSEQ multiplex PCR assay. This is the immuneACCESS table as TCRdb keeps it, with only in-frame sequences that have V and J called. A part of the clones is gone; compared with another copy, unresolved V genes explain less than half, and the rest is unexplained. This sample lists about 100,000 clones; approximately 95% were detected once. 0.22% of the sample is held by the ten biggest clonotypes. The specimen was T cells isolated from PBMCs. The receptors derive from a human donor in good health.

This chain links TRBV6-1 with TRBJ1-2; TRBD1 aligns across 12 bases. CDR1 is MNHNS, CDR2 SASEGT, per germline. This CDR3 is 15 amino acids long. Losses at the gene ends were 4 bases for V and 4 bases for J; bases not matched to a gene: 4. In DNA form, the CDR3 reads TGTGCCAGCAGTGGTGGGACAGGGGGCGGCTATGGCTACACCTTC. This sequence encodes CASSGGTGGGYGYTF.

The J gene is TRBJ1-2, the V gene TRBV4-1; D gene ambiguous. Germline V CDR1 and CDR2: MGHRA, YSYEKL. CDR3 size: 15 residues. The V end lost 3 bases, the J end lost 6 bases, and 17 bases lay between the germline ends. This chain's CDR3 is CASSQLGRVEDGYTF. The CDR3 coding sequence is TGCGCCAGCAGCCAGTTGGGGAGGGTTGAGGATGGCTACACCTTC.

The V call is TRBV7-9, the J call TRBJ2-5, with 13 bases aligning to TRBD2. Looked up from germline, CDR1 is SEHNR and CDR2 is FQNEAQ (reference sequence). CDR3 size: 17 residues. V was clipped by 7 bases and J by 4 bases; unmatched bases: 12. CDR3 in amino acids: CASTLRLAGGRGETQYF. CDR3 nucleotide sequence: TGTGCCAGCACCTTGCGACTAGCGGGAGGACGAGGAGAGACCCAGTACTTC.

The genes are TRBV2 and TRBJ1-1; tentatively, D is TRBD1 (6 bases). Germline CDR1 and CDR2: SNHLY and FYNNEI. The CDR3 covers 13 residues. V was shortened by 6 bases and J by 1 base, with 9 bases between the two germline ends. The CDR3 bases are TGTGCCAGCAGAAGGGACACGAACACTGAAGCTTTCTTT. It is translated as CASRRDTNTEAFF.

The chain recombines TRBV11-2 with TRBJ2-7; TRBD2 is a possible D gene (6 bases). From germline, CDR1 is SGHAT and CDR2 FQNNGV. This CDR3 comprises 15 residues. Deletions cut 4 bases from V and 0 bases from J, with 13 bases between. The CDR3 DNA follows: TGTGCCAGCAGCTCCCGGGACTTCTTCTCCTACGAGCAGTACTTC. The encoded protein is CASSSRDFFSYEQYF.

V is TRBV4-2 and J is TRBJ1-2, with TRBD1 identical over 8 bases. CDR1 is LGHNA, CDR2 YNFKEQ, per germline. The CDR3 contains 16 residues. The J segment lost 8 bases and the V segment lost 1 base, leaving 12 bases of the junction unmatched. The CDR3 reads CASSQGFPGGAGGYTF. For the CDR3, the DNA is TGTGCCAGCAGCCAAGGGTTCCCAGGGGGCGCGGGCGGCTACACCTTC.

This clone was observed a single time. This chain links TRBV18 with TRBJ1-2, with no clear D. CDR3 size: 13 residues. The germline V gene encodes CDR1 KGHSH and CDR2 LQKENI. V dropped 3 bases and J dropped 3 bases, with 8 bases sitting between them. The CDR3 DNA is TGTGCCAGCTCACCCCCGCAGGACTATGGCTACACCTTC. This gives the protein CASSPPQDYGYTF.

This clone was seen once. This chain uses TRBV5-1 with TRBJ2-7, with 11 positions matching TRBD2. Germline V lookup: CDR1 SGHRS, CDR2 YFSETQ. This CDR3 is 15 amino acids long. Trimming at V came to 1 base and at J to 4 bases, leaving 4 bases not matched to a gene. The DNA of the CDR3 is TGCGCCAGCAGCTTGACTAGCGGGGGAGTATACGAGCAGTACTTC. This gives the protein CASSLTSGGVYEQYF. Full variable domain (outside the CDR3, taken from reference TRBV5-1 and TRBJ2-7): KAGVTQTPRYLIKTRGQQVTLSCSPISGHRSVSWYQQTPGQGLQFLFEYFSETQRNKGNFPGRFSGRQFSNSRSEMNVSTLELGDSALYLCASSLTSGGVYEQYFGPGTRLTVT.

The gene calls are TRBV27 and TRBJ2-1; 11 bases agree with TRBD2. Germline V gene sequence: CDR1 MNHEY, CDR2 SMNVEV (reference sequence). V trimming: 3 bases; J trimming: 7 bases; junction bases outside the gene matches: 5. There are 15 residues in the CDR3. The CDR3 DNA is TGTGCCAGCAGTTTCGTAACTAGCGGGAGTAATGAGCAGTTCTTC. Residues: CASSFVTSGSNEQFF.

This chain uses TRBV5-1 with TRBJ1-1; D remains unclear. V lost 2 bases and J 5 bases, leaving 10 bases between the germline ends. The CDR3 is 13 residues long. CDR1 SGHRS and CDR2 YFSETQ come from the germline V gene. This CDR3 is CASSFSGKTEAFF. In DNA, the CDR3 is TGCGCCAGCAGCTTCTCGGGGAAAACTGAAGCTTTCTTT.

The chain carries TRBV6-1 and TRBJ2-5, with TRBD2 as a possible D gene (5 bases). Germline V gives CDR1 MNHNS, CDR2 SASEGT. This CDR3 is 13 amino acids long. V dropped 7 bases and J dropped 4 bases, with 13 bases sitting between them. In DNA form, the CDR3 reads TGTGCCAGCACAGAGCGGCTCCGAGAGACCCAGTACTTC. This encodes CASTERLRETQYF.